This TCR beta chain is drawn from a study of OX40 agonist ivuxolimab in advanced cancers. Study as a whole: Averaging roughly 60 years in age, with a range of roughly 23 to 80, the cohort was 82.7% male.

Overall study findings and caveats: There were, on average, more expanded clones in CD8+ T cells than in CD4+. Clonal expansion from baseline to week 6 occurred in both CD4+ and CD8+ T cells. Nonresponders included some who also had low normalized T-cell clonal expansion.

Comments on this clone: The antigen is unknown.

Method: immunoSEQ multiplex PCR; TCRdb's copy keeps in-frame clones and lacks some. Here the sample spans 55,000 to 80,000 clones, roughly 86% being singletons. This CDR3 is 13 amino acids long. CDR1 is SGHTA and CDR2 is FQGNSA in the germline V gene. Trimming stripped 3 bases from V and 3 bases from J, with 9 bases between. This TCR was recovered from an adult with an advanced solid tumor such as melanoma, head and neck, liver or kidney cancer. This rearrangement joins TRBV7-2 to TRBJ2-7; D is undetermined. Source: CD4+ or CD8+ T cells sorted from blood, taken in a trial of the OX40 agonist ivuxolimab. The CDR3 DNA follows: TGTGCCAGCAGCTTCGCTGACCTCTACGAGCAGTACTTC. Translated: CASSFADLYEQYF.